A single sample is the source of the 18 T cell receptor beta chains below, sequenced in a study of blood T cell repertoires in COVID-19 (dated by TCRdb to the early 2020s). Library preparation employed the immunoSEQ multiplex PCR assay. Drawn from immuneACCESS, this table holds only the in-frame rearrangements with V and J called that TCRdb kept. Clones are partly lost; checked studies trace under half to an unresolved V gene and leave the rest unexplained. This sample gives around 150,000 clones in total; approximately 92% of them show up just once. The ten largest clones add up to approximately 5% of the sample. Sample: peripheral blood. Every receptor here comes from a man younger than 40 with COVID-19, enrolled during active disease.

The chain is built from TRBV19 and TRBJ1-1, with 8 bases lining up with TRBD1. The CDR3 has 13 amino acids. The germline V gene encodes CDR1 LNHDA and CDR2 SQIVND (reference sequence). The V segment lost 7 bases and the J segment 5 bases; nucleotides outside the gene matches: 6. CDR3 residues: CASNSDRVTEAFF. CDR3 nucleotide sequence: TGTGCCAGTAATTCGGACAGGGTAACTGAAGCTTTCTTT.

The chain uses TRBV4-2 and TRBJ2-3, with 9 positions matching TRBD1. V trimming: 1 base; J trimming: 4 bases; junction bases outside the gene matches: 3. The CDR3 extends over 15 amino acids. The V gene's germline CDR1 is LGHNA and CDR2 YNFKEQ. CDR3 sequence (DNA): TGTGCCAGCAGCCAAGCCGGGACAGGGTCAGATACGCAGTATTTT. Its translation: CASSQAGTGSDTQYF.

This chain connects TRBV5-1 to TRBJ2-3, with D possibly matching TRBD1 (6 bases). Trimming pared 5 bases from V and 7 bases from J, leaving 8 bases between. The germline V gene has CDR1 SGHRS and CDR2 YFSETQ. The CDR3 is made up of 11 amino acids. This chain's CDR3 is CASRQGNTQYF. The CDR3 region has the DNA TGCGCCAGCAGACAGGGAAATACGCAGTATTTT.

This sequence joins TRBV24-1 and TRBJ1-2; TRBD1 agrees at 10 bases. J lost 2 bases, V lost 5 bases, and 16 bases had no gene match. Looked up from germline, CDR1 is KGHDR and CDR2 is SFDVKD. This CDR3 has 19 amino acids. CDR3 loop: CATSGQGAKVLPGNYGYTF. The CDR3 region has the DNA TGTGCCACCAGTGGACAGGGGGCGAAGGTGCTACCGGGGAACTATGGCTACACCTTC.

This chain connects TRBV6-2 or TRBV6-3 to TRBJ2-5; TRBD1 agrees at 8 bases. The junction had 6 bases not matched to a gene; V was cut back by 4 bases and J by 2 bases. The CDR3 extends over 15 amino acids. Germline CDR1 reads MNHEY; CDR2 reads SVGEGT. This chain's CDR3 is CASSFFDRGQETQYF. For the CDR3, the DNA is TGTGCCAGCAGTTTTTTCGACAGGGGACAAGAGACCCAGTACTTC.

The chain joins TRBV4-2 to TRBJ2-3, with 12 bases fitting TRBD1. The V gene's germline CDR1 is LGHNA and CDR2 YNFKEQ. The CDR3 runs to 18 residues. After removal of 2 bases from V and 4 bases from J, the junction contained 10 bases not matched to a gene. The DNA for the CDR3 is TGTGCCAGCAGCCAACGTAAACCCGGGACAGGGGGCGCAGATACGCAGTATTTT. Its protein product is CASSQRKPGTGGADTQYF.

This clone was seen once. The genes are TRBV7-6 and TRBJ2-2; a possible D gene is TRBD2 (5 bases). The CDR3 spans 15 residues. The V gene lost 2 bases and the J gene lost 4 bases, with 11 bases spanning the gap. The germline CDR1 and CDR2 sequences are SGHVS and FNYEAQ. CDR3 sequence (DNA): TGTGCCAGCAGCTTACGGGGTAGGGCCACCGGGGAGCTGTTTTTT. Translating gives CASSLRGRATGELFF.

The chain combines TRBV2 with TRBJ2-5, with a tentative D call TRBD2 (5 bases). Germline V lookup: CDR1 SNHLY, CDR2 FYNNEI. The CDR3 has 17 amino acids. The V end was cut by 3 bases, the J end by 4 bases, with 21 bases between. The chain's CDR3 is CASSERVAVFRSETQYF. Written as DNA, the CDR3 is TGTGCCAGCAGTGAGAGGGTAGCAGTTTTTAGATCAGAGACCCAGTACTTC.

The rearrangement joins TRBV5-1 to TRBJ1-1; no definite D call. The CDR3 consists of 14 residues. Trimming cost V 0 bases and J 1 base, with 7 bases left between them. Germline values: CDR1 SGHRS, CDR2 YFSETQ. The CDR3 DNA reads TGCGCCAGCAGCTTGGGAGTCGGGAACACTGAAGCTTTCTTT. This gives the protein CASSLGVGNTEAFF.

This sequence joins TRBV7-3 and TRBJ2-5; a possible D gene is TRBD1 (5 bases). The ends were cut back, 1 base at V and 5 bases at J, with 14 bases in the middle. The germline CDR1 and CDR2 sequences are SGHTA and FQGTGA. The CDR3 has 15 amino acids. CDR3 nucleotides: TGTGCCAGCAGCTTAAGGGCAGGGTGGTCGGAGACCCAGTACTTC. Protein sequence: CASSLRAGWSETQYF. Using reference TRBV7-3 and TRBJ2-5 for the parts outside the CDR3, the full variable domain is GAGVSQTPSNKVTEKGKYVELRCDPISGHTALYWYRQSLGQGPEFLIYFQGTGAADDSGLPNDRFFAVRPEGSVSTLKIQRTERGDSAVYLCASSLRAGWSETQYFGPGTRLLVL.

This chain links TRBV19 with TRBJ1-5; 7 positions agree with TRBD1. The CDR3 loop spans 13 amino acids. CDR1 and CDR2 from the germline V gene are LNHDA and SQIVND (reference sequence). With V trimmed by 10 bases and J by 4 bases, 7 bases remained unmatched. CDR3 nucleotide sequence: TGTGCCACTGACAGGGAAGGGAATCAGCCCCAGCATTTT. Amino acids: CATDREGNQPQHF.

The chain is built from TRBV10-3 and TRBJ1-1; the D is unclear. The CDR3 extends over 12 amino acids. Germline loops: CDR1 ENHRY, CDR2 SYGVKD. Trimming cost V 8 bases and J 2 bases, with 9 bases left between them. CDR3 DNA sequence: TGTGCCATCCGGCAGGCCAACACTGAAGCTTTCTTT. This sequence encodes CAIRQANTEAFF.

The genes are TRBV11-1 and TRBJ1-2; possible D gene TRBD1, 6 bases. The CDR3 runs 16 residues. CDR1 and CDR2 (germline): SGHAT, FQDESV (reference sequence). The V and J ends lost 3 bases and 3 bases respectively, with 17 bases between them. Here the CDR3 reads CASSFGLTGLHYGYTF. The CDR3 coding sequence is TGTGCCAGCAGCTTTGGCCTTACAGGGCTCCACTATGGCTACACCTTC.

The V gene is TRBV9, the J gene TRBJ1-5, with TRBD1 matching 11 bases. The CDR3 extends over 15 amino acids. After removal of 4 bases from V and 4 bases from J, the junction contained 4 bases not matched to a gene. Germline V gene sequence: CDR1 SGDLS, CDR2 YYNGEE. Written as DNA, the CDR3 is TGTGCCAGCAGCTCCGGGACAGGGGGAAATCAGCCCCAGCATTTT. Its protein product is CASSSGTGGNQPQHF.

This chain connects TRBV11-3 to TRBJ2-2, with 7 bases lining up with TRBD1. The germline V gene encodes CDR1 SGHNT and CDR2 YENEEA. The CDR3 loop spans 15 amino acids. V lost 6 bases and J lost 0; bases outside the gene matches: 4. The CDR3 coding sequence is TGTGCCAGCAGTTCCGGGACAGCGAACACCGGGGAGCTGTTTTTT. Translated: CASSSGTANTGELFF.

The chain couples TRBV24-1 to TRBJ1-2; TRBD1 matches at 9 bases. Germline CDR1 and CDR2: KGHDR and SFDVKD. V was clipped by 3 bases and J by 0 bases; unmatched bases: 1. This CDR3 spans 15 amino acids. CDR3 nucleotide sequence: TGTGCCACCAGTGATGGACAGGGGACTAACTATGGCTACACCTTC. Translating gives CATSDGQGTNYGYTF.

The chain employs TRBV5-6 and TRBJ1-6; TRBD1 agrees at 10 bases. The germline CDR1 and CDR2 sequences are SGHDT and YYEEEE. The V gene end was trimmed by 1 base and the J gene end by 7 bases; junction bases not matched to a gene: 2. The CDR3 totals 15 residues. In DNA form, the CDR3 reads TGTGCCAGCAGCTTGCGGGACAGGGGCAATTCACCCCTCCACTTT. Its translation is CASSLRDRGNSPLHF.

V usage is TRBV14 and J usage is TRBJ2-7; 9 bases match TRBD2. The length of the CDR3 is 18 residues. V gave up 2 bases and J gave up 0 bases; unmatched junction bases: 11. The germline V gene has CDR1 SGHDN and CDR2 FVKESK. The CDR3 DNA reads TGTGCCAGCAGCCAACAAACTCGACTAGCGGAGACCTCCTACGAGCAGTACTTC. It encodes CASSQQTRLAETSYEQYF.